This TCR beta chain was observed in a study of shared clonotypes between healthy human individuals (dated by TCRdb to the early 2020s). Broadly, across the study: Two women and a few men aged 18 to 49 years were included in the cohort. To increase sequencing depth and limit assay-specific biases, different laboratories used diverse techniques to prepare libraries and sequence TCR repertoires. Between about 0.8 and 9 billion PBMCs per donor were obtained by leukapheresis. The study deeply sequenced blood TCR repertoires of about 5 healthy adults to estimate repertoire size and the extent of clonotype sharing between individuals.

The donors were healthy, HIV-negative adults who had no recently reported acute infections or vaccinations. All donors were Caucasian adults living in Nashville, Tennessee, USA. For unsorted samples, roughly 81 million PBMCs were counted and genomic DNA was extracted with the QIAamp DNA Blood Mini kit. Blood was collected by leukapheresis, and PBMCs were isolated by Ficoll-Histopaque density gradient centrifugation and then cryopreserved in liquid nitrogen vapor phase. The cysteine opens and the phenylalanine closes a CDR3 of 16 amino acids. The kept DNA is CDR3 alone, 48 bases in frame from the first base. CDR1 and CDR2, looked up from the germline V gene, are MDHEN and SYDVKM. V is cut by 5 bases and J by 0 bases, and the space between the germline ends is 15 bases. Details on this clone: What antigen it recognizes has not been identified. The input lacks base qualities; no much larger clone sits a single base away.

Using the deep immunoSEQ assay, multiplex PCR amplified TCR CDR3 regions from genomic DNA. For each cell subset, the extracted genomic DNA was distributed evenly across all wells of several immunoSEQ 96-well plates, and each plate served as one replicate. For unsorted PBMC, each replicate PCR was loaded with 300 to 350 ng genomic DNA, equivalent to about 30,000 T cell genomes. Ten immunoSEQ deep assay plates were used to sequence unsorted PBMC genomic DNA. Purified libraries were quantified with a Qubit 3.0 fluorometer, sized on a Bioanalyzer 2100, and re-quantified with the KAPA Library Quantification kit. Every immunoSEQ 96-well plate was sequenced on a dedicated single-read 150-cycle Illumina NextSeq 550 flow cell. As for the original processing: Because the immunoSEQ output held only junctional sequences and lacked quality scores, the filtering could not match the filtering applied to full-length reads. Sequences were annotated with PyIR, a Python wrapper for IgBLAST v1.9, and V/J genes and CDR3 were assigned using IMGT germline references. Reads were filtered out if the reads had weak V/J assignments (E-value above 1e-6), no CDR3, stop codons, out-of-frame junctions, or ambiguous translated residues. A V3J clonotype was defined by an identical inferred V gene, J gene, and CDR3 amino acid sequence. Percentage overlap between repertoires was calculated by dividing the number of shared unique clonotypes by the size of the smaller repertoire. RTK rarefaction, the Chao1 estimator, and Recon v2.1 estimates of unobserved clonotypes were used to assess repertoire richness. What TCRdb holds here is the immuneACCESS table cut down to in-frame rearrangements. Part of the clones is not present; checked against another copy, under half of the missing clones reflect an unresolved V gene, and the others are unexplained. V and J calls and clone size are those listed in that table; D and trimming were worked out from the DNA. Across this sample there are hundreds of thousands of clones, with roughly 72% seen only once. The ten most abundant clones make up about 11% of the sample.

Here is what the overall study found, with its caveats: Sampling was restricted to blood, and TCR repertoires in tissues likely differ from the TCR repertoires found in blood. The small number of donors limited the genetic and exposure-history diversity represented. Based on pairwise subsampling, the degree of clonotype sharing among donors was expected to be affected by sequencing depth.

The chain joins TRBV28 to TRBJ2-3; a tentative D call is TRBD2 (6 bases match). The receptor was isolated from a woman in her forties in good health. Some clones in this sample may be carry-over from other donors' samples. The sample comprised PBMCs. The CDR3 protein is CASSILAGRSTDTQYF. The DNA sequence follows: TGTGCCAGCAGTATCCTTGCGGGAAGAAGCACAGATACGCAGTATTTT. The CDR3 plus the reference TRBV28 and TRBJ2-3 genes for the other parts give the full variable domain: DVKVTQSSRYLVKRTGEKVFLECVQDMDHENMFWYRQDPGLGLRLIYFSYDVKMKEKGDIPEGYSVSREKKERFSLILESASTNQTSMYLCASSILAGRSTDTQYFGPGTRLTVL.